Presented here are 11 T cell receptor beta chains from one specimen sequenced in a study of naive and memory T cell subsets. The beta constant-region primer was an equimolar mix of two oligonucleotides covering TRBC1 and TRBC2. A single record per CDR3 protein comes from TCRdb applying MiXCR to the UMI-ligation and nested PCR reads. The sample shows 130,000 to 150,000 distinct CDR3 sequences, around 15% of them seen only once. The material sequenced was naive CD4+ T cells from blood. These TCRs come from a human donor in good health.

This clonotype turned up a few times. This chain connects TRBV12-3 or TRBV12-4 to TRBJ1-4, with TRBD1 matching 9 bases. The CDR3 is 19 amino acids. V shed 7 bases and J 0 bases; nucleotides not matched to a gene: 15. The CDR3 region is CASISVRGQGIATNEKLFF. CDR3 sequence (DNA): TGTGCCAGCATCTCAGTCCGGGGACAGGGTATCGCAACTAATGAAAAACTGTTTTTT.

This clonotype showed up just a few times. The V and J genes are TRBV11-3 and TRBJ2-3; 11 positions agree with TRBD2. Losses at the gene ends were 4 bases for V and 4 bases for J; bases not matched to a gene: 4. CDR3 length equals 15 residues. Germline V gene data show CDR1 as SGHNT and CDR2 as YENEEA. The CDR3, as DNA: TGTGCCAGCAGCTCCCCGGGACTAGCGGCAGATACGCAGTATTTT. This sequence encodes CASSSPGLAADTQYF.

This chain uses TRBV10-3 with TRBJ2-7; no firm D call. This CDR3 has 11 amino acids. CDR1 is ENHRY, CDR2 SYGVKD, per germline. Trimming stripped 8 bases from V and 0 bases from J, with 5 bases between. The CDR3 spells CAIEVSYEQYF. CDR3 nucleotides: TGTGCCATCGAGGTCTCCTACGAGCAGTACTTC.

This chain joins TRBV28 and TRBJ2-7, with D possibly being TRBD1 (5 bases). Germline CDR1 reads MDHEN; CDR2 reads SYDVKM. This CDR3 region has 15 residues. V lost 2 bases to trimming and J lost 1 base, with 12 bases between them. The CDR3 DNA follows: TGTGCCAGCAGTTTAAGGGGCGGCGGATCCTACGAGCAGTACTTC. Amino acids: CASSLRGGGSYEQYF.

This clonotype showed up just a few times. The CDR3 is CASSLLGTDTQYF. The CDR3 DNA sequence: TGTGCCAGCAGCTTGTTGGGCACAGATACGCAGTATTTT. The V call is TRBV7-9, the J call TRBJ2-3; D is ambiguous. Trimming left V 3 bases short and J 1 base short, with 5 bases between. This CDR3 spans 13 amino acids. Germline values: CDR1 SEHNR, CDR2 FQNEAQ (reference sequence).

The chain links TRBV18 to TRBJ2-3, with D possibly matching TRBD2 (7 bases). The germline gives CDR1 KGHSH, CDR2 LQKENI. V lost 3 bases and J 4 bases, leaving 17 bases between the germline ends. CDR3 length: 16 amino acids. The CDR3 DNA reads as TGTGCCAGCTCACCCCCGACCGGGGGGCAAGCAGATACGCAGTATTTT. It is translated as CASSPPTGGQADTQYF. The full variable domain, its missing parts supplied by reference TRBV18 and TRBJ2-3, is NAGVMQNPRHLVRRRGQEARLRCSPMKGHSHVYWYRQLPEEGLKFMVYLQKENIIDESGMPKERFSAEFPKEGPSILRIQQVVRGDSAAYFCASSPPTGGQADTQYFGPGTRLTVL.

In its sample, this clonotype was seen a few times. The chain is built from TRBV15 and TRBJ1-2; D not certain. The V gene's germline CDR1 is LNHNV and CDR2 YYDKDF (reference sequence). The length of the CDR3 is 14 residues. The V gene lost 0 bases and the J gene lost 6 bases, with 11 bases spanning the gap. The CDR3 nucleotides are TGTGCCACCAGCAGAGATATATCGTGGGATGGCTACACCTTC. This gives the protein CATSRDISWDGYTF.

This clonotype was detected only a few times. The chain has TRBV3-1 and TRBJ2-1; 10 bases align to TRBD2. The germline V gene encodes CDR1 LGHDT and CDR2 YNNKEL (reference sequence). The CDR3 is 16 amino acids. V dropped 0 bases and J dropped 6; count of bases not matched to a gene: 5. CDR3 in DNA: TGTGCCAGCAGCCAAGATATTTCTAGCGGGAGCAATGAGCAGTTCTTC. The encoded protein is CASSQDISSGSNEQFF.

V gene TRBV20-1 combines with J gene TRBJ2-5, with a possible D match to TRBD2 (6 bases). The V gene lost 3 bases and the J gene lost 4 bases, with 15 bases spanning the gap. Germline CDR1 reads DFQATT; CDR2 reads SNEGSKA (reference sequence). The CDR3 covers 14 residues. CDR3 nucleotides: TGCAGTGCTAGTCAGGCGGGAAAAGGAGAGACCCAGTACTTC. Translated: CSASQAGKGETQYF.

This clonotype has only a few counts. The V call is TRBV3-1, the J call TRBJ2-1; unclear D gene. The V and J ends lost 5 bases and 2 bases respectively, with 16 bases between them. This CDR3 is 16 amino acids long. Germline V gives CDR1 LGHDT, CDR2 YNNKEL (reference sequence). This CDR3 is CASSRPGRTTYNEQFF. CDR3 coding DNA: TGTGCCAGCAGCAGACCGGGCCGTACCACCTACAATGAGCAGTTCTTC.

This clonotype was detected ten times or more. The J gene is TRBJ2-7, the V gene TRBV9; D is undetermined. The CDR3 is made up of 14 amino acids. Between the trimmed V and J ends, which lost 4 bases and 2 bases, there was a span of 13 bases. Looked up from germline, CDR1 is SGDLS and CDR2 is YYNGEE. The CDR3 DNA reads TGTGCCAGCAGCACCAGTACCCAAACCTACGAGCAGTACTTC. Translated: CASSTSTQTYEQYF.